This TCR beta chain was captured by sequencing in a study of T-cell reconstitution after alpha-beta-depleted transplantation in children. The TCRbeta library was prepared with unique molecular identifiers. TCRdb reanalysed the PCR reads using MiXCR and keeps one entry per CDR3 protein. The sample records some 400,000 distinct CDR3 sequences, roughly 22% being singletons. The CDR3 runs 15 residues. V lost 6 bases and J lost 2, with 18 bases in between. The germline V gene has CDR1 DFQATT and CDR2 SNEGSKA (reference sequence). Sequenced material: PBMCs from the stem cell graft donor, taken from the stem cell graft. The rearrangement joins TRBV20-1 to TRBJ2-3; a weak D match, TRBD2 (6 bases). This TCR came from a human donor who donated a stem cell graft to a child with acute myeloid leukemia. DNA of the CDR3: TGCAGTGCCCTTAATAGCGGAACCCTCACAGATACGCAGTATTTT. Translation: CSALNSGTLTDTQYF.